The 8 T cell receptor beta chains given below trace back to one sample, sequenced in a study of technical replicates of blood from a handful of donors. Data came from immunoSEQ multiplex PCR; TCRdb stores just in-frame clones and leaves some out. The profile shows 70,000 or so clones, around 90% of them singletons. Sample: PBMCs. The receptors shown here come from a human donor in good health. Some clones in this sample may be carry-over from other donors' samples.

The rearrangement uses TRBV7-2 and TRBJ2-1, with D possibly TRBD2 on 6 matching bases. This CDR3 has 16 residues. The germline V gene has CDR1 SGHTA and CDR2 FQGNSA. Trimming shortened V by 5 bases and J by 6 bases, and 20 bases separated the two germline ends. In DNA form, the CDR3 reads TGTGCCAGCAGCCAAACCGGGACGCGGGGCGGCAATGAGCAGTTCTTC. Its translation: CASSQTGTRGGNEQFF.

CDR3 amino acids: CASSKTGSTGTQYF. The CDR3 DNA is TGTGCCAGCAGTAAGACAGGCAGCACGGGGACCCAGTACTTC. The V gene is TRBV7-7, the J gene TRBJ2-5; perhaps TRBD1 as D (6 bases). The germline V and J ends were trimmed by 6 bases and 7 bases, with 18 bases remaining between them. CDR3 length equals 14 residues. Germline V gene data show CDR1 as SSHAT and CDR2 as FNYEAQ (reference sequence).

This chain connects TRBV29-1 to TRBJ2-5, with 7 bases identical to TRBD1. CDR3 length: 14 amino acids. The V and J ends lost 5 bases and 4 bases, in that order; junction bases with no gene match: 10. Germline V gene lookup returns CDR1 SQVTM and CDR2 ANQGSEA. The CDR3 loop is CSVPHTGVSETQYF. CDR3 DNA sequence: TGCAGCGTTCCCCATACAGGGGTCTCAGAGACCCAGTACTTC.

This clone has only one observation. The rearrangement links TRBV11-2 to TRBJ2-7; D perhaps matches TRBD1 (5 bases). The germline CDR1 and CDR2 sequences are SGHAT and FQNNGV. This CDR3 comprises 15 residues. Trimming pared 1 base from V and 3 bases from J, leaving 13 bases between. In nucleotides, the CDR3 is TGTGCCAGCAGCTTAGTCAGGGAACGGCGCTACGAGCAGTACTTC. Its translation is CASSLVRERRYEQYF.

The chain uses TRBV5-6 and TRBJ1-2; D not certain. The germline V gene has CDR1 SGHDT and CDR2 YYEEEE. The length of the CDR3 is 14 residues. V dropped 0 bases and J dropped 3 bases, with 9 bases sitting between them. The CDR3 nucleotides are TGTGCCAGCAGCTTGGGGCAGTACCACTATGGCTACACCTTC. Translating it yields CASSLGQYHYGYTF.

J is TRBJ2-7 and V is TRBV7-9; D might be TRBD1 (6 bases). V dropped 11 bases and J dropped 0 bases, with 17 bases sitting between them. There are 14 residues in the CDR3. CDR1 and CDR2 from the germline V gene are SEHNR and FQNEAQ (reference sequence). The CDR3 reads CALEGAGASYEQYF. The CDR3 DNA reads TGTGCCCTCGAAGGGGCAGGGGCCTCCTACGAGCAGTACTTC.

The chain is built from TRBV7-9 and TRBJ1-4; 9 bases fit TRBD1. Germline lookup yields CDR1 SEHNR and CDR2 FQNEAQ (reference sequence). V dropped 5 bases and J dropped 4; count of bases not matched to a gene: 5. The CDR3 is 15 residues long. CDR3 coding DNA: TGTGCCAGCAGCAAACGGACAGGGGATAATGAAAAACTGTTTTTT. It is translated as CASSKRTGDNEKLFF.

The rearrangement uses TRBV28 and TRBJ2-5, with 8 bases matching TRBD1. Germline assignment: CDR1 MDHEN and CDR2 SYDVKM. The V and J ends lost 6 bases and 2 bases, in that order; junction bases with no gene match: 5. CDR3 length: 14 residues. CDR3 bases: TGTGCCAGCAGCCACTACAGGGGGCAAGAGACCCAGTACTTC. Protein sequence: CASSHYRGQETQYF.